The 21 T cell receptor beta chains given below trace back to one sample, sequenced in a study of T-cell reconstitution after alpha-beta-depleted transplantation in children. Preparing the TCRbeta library involved the use of unique molecular identifiers. TCRdb processed the PCR reads anew with MiXCR; each CDR3 protein has one entry. In the table there are 900,000 or so distinct CDR3 sequences, 16% of which are singletons. The sample consisted of PBMCs, mostly from graft donor cells, taken 360 days after TCRalphabeta/CD19-depleted stem cell transplant. These receptors all come from a male patient aged 5 to 17 who had a stem cell transplant for acute lymphoblastic leukemia, so the T cells may come from the graft donor.

J is TRBJ1-2 and V is TRBV12-3 or TRBV12-4, with TRBD1 identical over 7 bases. V lost 5 bases and J lost 3; bases outside the gene matches: 12. The CDR3 has 16 residues. CDR3 bases: TGTGCCAGCAGTACCAGGGGTCTCAGGGGGTACTATGGCTACACCTTC. Protein product: CASSTRGLRGYYGYTF.

In its sample, this clonotype was seen many times. This chain links TRBV9 with TRBJ2-1; D gene ambiguous. The V end lost 0 bases, the J end lost 7 bases, and 29 bases lay between the germline ends. The CDR3 covers 20 residues. The germline gives CDR1 SGDLS, CDR2 YYNGEE. CDR3 amino acids: CASSVGSTLKSVLVGNEQFF. The DNA of the CDR3 is TGTGCCAGCAGCGTAGGGTCCACCTTAAAAAGCGTTCTTGTAGGGAATGAGCAGTTCTTC.

This sequence joins TRBV10-3 and TRBJ2-3; 9 bases fit TRBD2. Trimming took 6 bases from V and 9 from J; bases not matched to a gene: 10. CDR1 and CDR2 from the germline V gene are ENHRY and SYGVKD. There are 14 residues in the CDR3. The CDR3 reads CAISPRETSGTQYF. Written as DNA, the CDR3 is TGTGCCATCAGCCCCCGCGAGACTAGCGGAACGCAGTATTTT.

This rearrangement joins TRBV11-2 to TRBJ2-7, with D uncertain. V lost 2 bases, J lost 3 bases, and 8 bases lay in between. The CDR3 is made up of 13 amino acids. Germline CDR1 and CDR2: SGHAT and FQNNGV. CDR3 nucleotides: TGTGCCAGCAGCTTATTTCAGAACTACGAGCAGTACTTC. This codes for CASSLFQNYEQYF.

The J gene is TRBJ2-1, the V gene TRBV19; TRBD2 matches at 10 bases. Germline V gives CDR1 LNHDA, CDR2 SQIVND (reference sequence). J was trimmed by 9 bases and V by 6 bases; bases with no gene match: 8. This CDR3 has 14 residues. CDR3 nucleotides: TGTGCCAGTAGATGGACTAGCGGTAAGATTGAGCAGTTCTTC. Protein sequence: CASRWTSGKIEQFF.

A few counts support this clonotype. This rearrangement joins TRBV5-1 to TRBJ1-3; D call uncertain. The germline V gene encodes CDR1 SGHRS and CDR2 YFSETQ. Between the trimmed V and J ends, which lost 4 bases and 4 bases, there was a span of 15 bases. The CDR3 is made up of 15 amino acids. The CDR3 DNA follows: TGCGCCAGCAGCCGTGAGTACGGACGGGGAAACACCATATATTTT. It is translated as CASSREYGRGNTIYF.

This clonotype was detected only a few times. The chain couples TRBV29-1 to TRBJ1-2, with D tentatively TRBD1 (6 bases). The CDR3 runs to 15 residues. Germline V CDR1 and CDR2: SQVTM, ANQGSEA. Trimming stripped 4 bases from V and 4 bases from J, with 19 bases between. The CDR3 loop is CSVVVGASSLYGYTF. The CDR3 DNA reads as TGCAGCGTTGTCGTGGGGGCGTCCAGCCTCTATGGCTACACCTTC.

The rearrangement links TRBV25-1 to TRBJ2-5; 10 bases line up with TRBD1. CDR3 size: 16 residues. J was trimmed by 5 bases and V by 2 bases; bases with no gene match: 8. Germline V gene sequence: CDR1 MGHDK, CDR2 SYGVNS. CDR3: CASSEVRQGAGETQYF. The CDR3, as DNA: TGTGCCAGCAGTGAAGTCAGACAGGGGGCAGGGGAGACCCAGTACTTC. The entire variable domain, with the rest obtained from reference TRBV25-1 and TRBJ2-5, is as follows: EADIYQTPRYLVIGTGKKITLECSQTMGHDKMYWYQQDPGMELHLIHYSYGVNSTEKGDLSSESTVSRIRTEHFPLTLESARPSHTSQYLCASSEVRQGAGETQYFGPGTRLLVL.

This clonotype occurred many times. The V gene is TRBV5-1, the J gene TRBJ2-6, with a tentative D call TRBD2 (6 bases). Germline V gene lookup returns CDR1 SGHRS and CDR2 YFSETQ. The ends were cut back, 4 bases at V and 2 bases at J, with 13 bases in the middle. The CDR3 is 16 residues long. CDR3 in amino acids: CASSGGSTTGANVLTF. Written as DNA, the CDR3 is TGCGCCAGCAGCGGGGGGTCTACCACTGGGGCCAACGTCCTGACTTTC.

The CDR3 DNA reads TGTGCCAGCAGCCAAAAGAAGGTCGGGCCCCTTAACAATGAGCAGTTCTTC. Amino acids: CASSQKKVGPLNNEQFF. This rearrangement joins TRBV14 to TRBJ2-1; D ambiguous. The germline gives CDR1 SGHDN, CDR2 FVKESK. The germline V and J ends were trimmed by 2 bases and 5 bases, with 19 bases remaining between them. CDR3 size: 17 residues.

This clonotype was seen a handful of times. The chain links TRBV5-4 to TRBJ1-2; TRBD1 might be the D (5 bases). The germline gives CDR1 SGHNT, CDR2 YYREEE (reference sequence). The CDR3 spans 13 residues. V lost 2 bases and J lost 7, with 12 bases in between. The CDR3 protein is CASSLGRAAGYTF. CDR3 bases: TGTGCCAGCAGCTTAGGCAGGGCGGCTGGCTACACCTTC.

This clonotype has a handful of counts. The V call is TRBV20-1, the J call TRBJ2-1; 8 nucleotides match TRBD2. Germline V gene sequence: CDR1 DFQATT, CDR2 SNEGSKA (reference sequence). The CDR3 is 15 amino acids. V gave up 3 bases and J gave up 8 bases; unmatched junction bases: 12. CDR3 amino acids: CSARGASGRKDEQFF. The CDR3 DNA reads TGCAGTGCTAGGGGAGCAAGCGGGAGAAAGGATGAGCAGTTCTTC.

The chain combines TRBV4-1 with TRBJ1-1; 7 bases agree with TRBD1. The CDR3 has 17 amino acids. CDR1 and CDR2 from the germline V gene are MGHRA and YSYEKL. The J segment lost 1 base and the V segment lost 2 bases, leaving 10 bases of the junction unmatched. CDR3 sequence (DNA): TGCGCCAGCAGCCAACCCCGACAGGGCCTCACGAACACTGAAGCTTTCTTT. Translation gives CASSQPRQGLTNTEAFF.

This clonotype came up a few times. The V gene is TRBV7-9, the J gene TRBJ1-3; D call uncertain. Germline CDR1 and CDR2: SEHNR and FQNEAQ (reference sequence). The CDR3 runs 14 residues. The V gene lost 4 bases and the J gene lost 1 base, with 8 bases spanning the gap. The CDR3 loop is CASSSGDSGNTIYF. The CDR3 DNA reads as TGTGCCAGCAGCTCCGGGGATTCTGGAAACACCATATATTTT.

This clonotype has more than one count but fewer than ten. The J gene is TRBJ1-1, the V gene TRBV5-1; the D gene is possibly TRBD1 (5 bases). This CDR3 has 15 amino acids. CDR1 SGHRS and CDR2 YFSETQ come from the germline V gene. Trimming removed 3 bases at V and 3 bases at J, with 15 bases between. CDR3 loop: CASSSMTAEDTEAFF. The CDR3 DNA is TGCGCCAGCAGCTCGATGACAGCCGAAGACACTGAAGCTTTCTTT.

The V call is TRBV19, the J call TRBJ2-7; D not resolved. The length of the CDR3 is 16 residues. The germline CDR1 and CDR2 sequences are LNHDA and SQIVND (reference sequence). The germline V and J ends were trimmed by 5 bases and 3 bases, with 20 bases remaining between them. The CDR3 coding sequence is TGTGCCAGTAGTCAACCCTGGTCAGGTAGAGGCTACGAGCAGTACTTC. It specifies CASSQPWSGRGYEQYF.

This clonotype has more than one count but fewer than ten. The genes are TRBV20-1 and TRBJ2-1; 11 bases match TRBD2. This CDR3 region has 19 residues. V dropped 6 bases and J dropped 8; count of bases not matched to a gene: 24. Germline V gives CDR1 DFQATT, CDR2 SNEGSKA (reference sequence). CDR3 sequence (DNA): TGCAGTGCCGAACGTCCGGGACTAGCGGCCCTTTGGGGCGGGGATGAGCAGTTCTTC. Protein: CSAERPGLAALWGGDEQFF.

This clonotype came up many times. J is TRBJ2-1 and V is TRBV5-1; D call uncertain. This CDR3 comprises 15 residues. CDR1 SGHRS and CDR2 YFSETQ come from the germline V gene. The V and J ends lost 0 bases and 3 bases respectively, with 10 bases between them. The CDR3: CASSLVAGFYNEQFF. CDR3 sequence (DNA): TGCGCCAGCAGCTTGGTGGCAGGTTTCTACAATGAGCAGTTCTTC.

This clonotype showed up just a few times. This rearrangement joins TRBV7-9 to TRBJ2-1; 15 bases match TRBD2. The CDR3 length is 16 residues. V was clipped by 4 bases and J by 7 bases; unmatched bases: 5. Germline lookup yields CDR1 SEHNR and CDR2 FQNEAQ (reference sequence). In DNA form, the CDR3 reads TGTGCCAGCAGCTCACGGACTAGCGGGAGGGCGAATGAGCAGTTCTTC. It translates to CASSSRTSGRANEQFF.

This clonotype was seen only a few times. The V and J genes are TRBV7-9 and TRBJ2-4; D may be TRBD2 (6 bases). Trimming stripped 4 bases from V and 0 bases from J, with 16 bases between. The CDR3 has 17 residues. Per germline, CDR1 SEHNR and CDR2 FQNEAQ (reference sequence). Here the CDR3 DNA reads TGTGCCAGCAGCTCTGCTCTAGCGCAACTAGCCAAAAACATTCAGTACTTC. It codes for CASSSALAQLAKNIQYF.

This clonotype appeared many times. The gene calls are TRBV24-1 and TRBJ2-5; D is unresolved. The CDR3 runs 11 residues. Germline lookup yields CDR1 KGHDR and CDR2 SFDVKD. Trimming removed 7 bases from V and 5 bases from J, with 7 bases in between. The CDR3 DNA sequence: TGTGCCACCAGCAGTGGGGAGACCCAGTACTTC. It codes for CATSSGETQYF.